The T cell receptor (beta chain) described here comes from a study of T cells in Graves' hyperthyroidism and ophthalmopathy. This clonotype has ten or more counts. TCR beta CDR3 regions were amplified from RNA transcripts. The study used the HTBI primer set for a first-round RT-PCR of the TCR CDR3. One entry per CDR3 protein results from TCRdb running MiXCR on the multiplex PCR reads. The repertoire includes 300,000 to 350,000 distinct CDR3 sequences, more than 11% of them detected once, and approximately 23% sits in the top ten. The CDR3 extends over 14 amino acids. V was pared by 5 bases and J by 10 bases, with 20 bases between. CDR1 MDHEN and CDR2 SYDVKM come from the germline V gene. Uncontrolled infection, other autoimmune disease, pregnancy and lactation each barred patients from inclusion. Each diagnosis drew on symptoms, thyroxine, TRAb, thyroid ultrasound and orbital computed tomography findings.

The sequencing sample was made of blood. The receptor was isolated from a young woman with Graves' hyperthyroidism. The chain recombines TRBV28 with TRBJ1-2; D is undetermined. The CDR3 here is CASSTGGVSHDYTF. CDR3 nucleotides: TGTGCCAGCAGTACCGGTGGGGTCAGTCATGACTACACCTTC.